The 25 T cell receptor beta chains presented below share a single source sample, sequenced in a study of Graves' ophthalmopathy and Graves' hyperthyroidism (dated by TCRdb to the late 2010s). TCRdb lists the instrument as Illumina HiSeq 2000. TCR beta CDR3 regions were amplified from RNA transcripts for repertoire sequencing. The first round of RT-PCR was done with HTBI primers and the Qiagen OneStep RT-PCR kit, and was followed by a second round of multiplex PCR, then size selection and purification. TCRdb handled the public reads itself, with Q25 trimming in fastp and clone calling in MiXCR, and kept productive beta chains. A single entry per CDR3 protein holds the most common genes and DNA from its merged rows. This sample has some 200,000 distinct CDR3 sequences in its table, and about 32% of those were observed once. The ten largest clones add up to about 9.1% of the sample. Source material: peripheral blood. All receptors come from a man aged 45 to 65 with Graves' ophthalmopathy. Donor details come from another sample of the same person, matched by shared clones.

This clonotype was detected many times. CDR3 coding DNA: TGTGCCAGTAGTATGTGGGAGCGCTCCTACGAGCAGTACTTC. Protein: CASSMWERSYEQYF. The genes are TRBV19 and TRBJ2-7, with D possibly being TRBD2 (5 bases). This CDR3 spans 14 amino acids. The V end lost 3 bases, the J end lost 0 bases, and 9 bases lay between the germline ends. Germline-derived CDR1 and CDR2 are LNHDA and SQIVND (reference sequence). Full variable domain (remainder filled in from reference TRBV19 and TRBJ2-7): DGGITQSPKYLFRKEGQNVTLSCEQNLNHDAMYWYRQDPGQGLRLIYYSQIVNDFQKGDIAEGYSVSREKKESFPLTVTSAQKNPTAFYLCASSMWERSYEQYFGPGTRLTVT.

In this sample, this clonotype turned up many times. V is TRBV11-2 and J is TRBJ2-7; no clear D gene. In germline, CDR1 is SGHAT, CDR2 FQNNGV. Deletions cut 1 base from V and 0 bases from J, with 7 bases between. CDR3 length: 14 amino acids. The CDR3, as DNA: TGTGCCAGCAGCTTAGGCGATCCCTCCTACGAGCAGTACTTC. Protein product: CASSLGDPSYEQYF.

Many counts were recorded for this clonotype. The chain combines TRBV28 with TRBJ1-6; unclear D gene. This CDR3 spans 15 amino acids. Germline lookup yields CDR1 MDHEN and CDR2 SYDVKM. V lost 6 bases and J lost 7, with 16 bases in between. The CDR3 DNA is TGTGCCAGCAGCACAACGACCCCTCCGAATTCACCCCTCCACTTT. This encodes CASSTTTPPNSPLHF.

In its sample, this clonotype was seen many times. The gene calls are TRBV11-1 and TRBJ2-6; 10 positions agree with TRBD1. This CDR3 has 19 amino acids. Germline CDR1 and CDR2: SGHAT and FQDESV (reference sequence). Trimming removed 5 bases from V and 0 bases from J; junction bases left unmatched: 10. The CDR3 spells CASSPAPGTGVSGANVLTF. In nucleotides, the CDR3 is TGTGCCAGCAGCCCAGCCCCCGGGACAGGGGTCTCTGGGGCCAACGTCCTGACTTTC.

This clonotype showed up many times. The CDR3 is CASSHTRGREMYEQYF. As DNA, the CDR3 is TGTGCCAGCAGCCACACGCGTGGGCGGGAGATGTACGAGCAGTACTTC. V and J are TRBV3-1 and TRBJ2-7, with 7 positions matching TRBD2. Germline assignment: CDR1 LGHDT and CDR2 YNNKEL (reference sequence). V dropped 3 bases and J dropped 4; count of bases not matched to a gene: 12. This CDR3 comprises 16 residues.

This clonotype was seen only a few times. DNA for the CDR3: TGTGCCAGCAGTCTAAAAGGCGGTTATTCACCCCTCCACTTT. Protein product: CASSLKGGYSPLHF. The chain uses TRBV28 and TRBJ1-6; D is unclear. Germline CDR1 and CDR2: MDHEN and SYDVKM. The CDR3 contains 14 residues. The germline V and J ends were trimmed by 5 bases and 8 bases, with 13 bases remaining between them.

This clonotype was picked up many times. V is TRBV6-5 and J is TRBJ2-7, with TRBD2 matching over 9 bases. The V gene's germline CDR1 is MNHEY and CDR2 SVGAGI. CDR3 length: 16 residues. V was clipped by 4 bases and J by 2 bases; unmatched bases: 9. The CDR3 region is CASSSVTSGPTYEQYF. CDR3 nucleotides: TGTGCCAGCAGTTCCGTTACTAGCGGGCCGACCTACGAGCAGTACTTC.

This clonotype was observed at least ten times. The chain combines TRBV27 with TRBJ2-5, with 7 bases identical to TRBD1. The CDR3 covers 15 residues. V was clipped by 6 bases and J by 4 bases; unmatched bases: 11. Per the germline V gene, CDR1 is MNHEY and CDR2 is SMNVEV (reference sequence). This chain's CDR3 is CASSDLKPGGETQYF. For the CDR3, the DNA is TGTGCCAGCAGCGACTTGAAACCAGGGGGAGAGACCCAGTACTTC.

This clonotype has ten or more counts. V gene TRBV29-1 combines with J gene TRBJ2-5, with a tentative D call TRBD2 (6 bases). V was clipped by 3 bases and J by 2 bases, with 10 bases between them. The germline gives CDR1 SQVTM, CDR2 ANQGSEA. There are 13 residues in the CDR3. This chain's CDR3 is CSVDGGGQETQYF. The CDR3 nucleotides read TGCAGCGTTGACGGAGGAGGGCAAGAGACCCAGTACTTC.

In this sample, this clonotype turned up many times. V usage is TRBV28 and J usage is TRBJ2-7; 7 bases are shared with TRBD2. Trimming cost V 6 bases and J 2 bases; bases outside gene matches: 13. Germline CDR1 and CDR2: MDHEN and SYDVKM. The CDR3 spans 16 residues. DNA for the CDR3: TGTGCCAGCAGGGGGCGAGAGGCGGGAGACCCCTACGAGCAGTACTTC. This gives the protein CASRGREAGDPYEQYF.

At least ten counts were recorded for this clonotype. The chain is built from TRBV9 and TRBJ2-7; 7 bases map to TRBD2. The ends lost 0 bases at V and 0 bases at J; junction bases unmatched: 3. Germline lookup yields CDR1 SGDLS and CDR2 YYNGEE. The CDR3 has 15 amino acids. CDR3 region: CASSVELAASYEQYF. The CDR3 DNA follows: TGTGCCAGCAGCGTAGAGCTAGCGGCCTCCTACGAGCAGTACTTC.

The chain uses TRBV6-5 and TRBJ2-5, with 10 bases fitting TRBD2. After removal of 4 bases from V and 1 base from J, the junction contained 6 bases not matched to a gene. Germline V gene lookup returns CDR1 MNHEY and CDR2 SVGAGI. The CDR3 has 16 residues. CDR3: CASSWTSGGVQETQYF. DNA of the CDR3: TGTGCCAGCAGTTGGACTAGCGGAGGGGTCCAAGAGACCCAGTACTTC.

The sample holds many counts of this clonotype. The chain combines TRBV6-4 with TRBJ2-2; weak D call: TRBD2 (6 bases). Looked up from germline, CDR1 is MRHNA and CDR2 is SNTAGT. Trimming removed 3 bases at V and 1 base at J, with 9 bases between. This CDR3 contains 15 residues. This chain's CDR3 is CASSEGGWNTGELFF. The CDR3 DNA reads TGTGCCAGCAGTGAGGGGGGTTGGAACACCGGGGAGCTGTTTTTT.

The table lists this clonotype with many counts. J is TRBJ1-2 and V is TRBV6-5; maybe TRBD1 (6 bases). The CDR3 spans 13 residues. The germline CDR1 and CDR2 sequences are MNHEY and SVGAGI. CDR3 nucleotide sequence: TGTTCCGCCGGGGGCCGAGGGAACTATGGCTACACCTTC. Its translation is CSAGGRGNYGYTF.

This clonotype was seen at least ten times. The chain employs TRBV2 and TRBJ2-2, with D perhaps TRBD1 (6 bases). The CDR3 is 14 residues long. Germline assignment: CDR1 SNHLY and CDR2 FYNNEI. V was pared by 4 bases and J by 7 bases, with 13 bases between. Here the CDR3 reads CASSALRGNGELFF. As DNA, the CDR3 is TGTGCCAGCAGTGCCCTCAGGGGAAACGGGGAGCTGTTTTTT.

In its sample, this clonotype was seen many times. This sequence joins TRBV7-9 and TRBJ1-5, with TRBD1 matching over 7 bases. The CDR3 totals 14 residues. Trimming removed 8 bases from V and 5 bases from J; junction bases left unmatched: 9. Looked up from germline, CDR1 is SEHNR and CDR2 is FQNEAQ (reference sequence). CDR3 bases: TGTGCCAGCGCCCGGGGGGACAGATATCAGCCCCAGCATTTT. It translates to CASARGDRYQPQHF.

The CDR3 DNA sequence: TGTGCCAGCAGTTCCCCGCGGGCTAGCGGTGCCTACGAGCAGTACTTC. Protein product: CASSSPRASGAYEQYF. The J gene is TRBJ2-7, the V gene TRBV12-3 or TRBV12-4; 7 bases are a match to TRBD2. The ends lost 4 bases at V and 2 bases at J; junction bases unmatched: 11. This CDR3 has 16 amino acids.

This chain uses TRBV25-1 with TRBJ2-5; 13 positions match TRBD2. CDR3 length: 16 residues. Germline V gene data show CDR1 as MGHDK and CDR2 as SYGVNS. The V and J ends lost 7 bases and 4 bases, in that order; junction bases with no gene match: 9. CDR3 sequence (DNA): TGTGCCAGCACAAGGACTAGCGGGAGTAGGGGAGAGACCCAGTACTTC. As protein: CASTRTSGSRGETQYF.

This rearrangement joins TRBV12-3 or TRBV12-4 to TRBJ2-5; TRBD2 matches at 10 bases. J gave up 5 bases and V 3 bases, and 9 bases lay outside the gene matches. This CDR3 contains 16 residues. CDR3 DNA: TGTGCCAGCAGTTTTCCTAGCGGGAGACCAGCGGAGACCCAGTACTTC. Translation: CASSFPSGRPAETQYF.

The chain is built from TRBV6-1 and TRBJ1-1, with 7 positions matching TRBD1. CDR3 length: 17 amino acids. With 6 bases clipped from V and 5 bases from J, the junction kept 18 bases outside the gene matches. Per the germline V gene, CDR1 is MNHNS and CDR2 is SASEGT. In DNA form, the CDR3 reads TGTGCCAGCAGGGAATTGACAGGGATGGTGGTCGGGACTGAAGCTTTCTTT. It translates to CASRELTGMVVGTEAFF.

This clonotype was seen ten or more times. J is TRBJ1-1 and V is TRBV28; TRBD1 might be the D (6 bases). The CDR3 consists of 15 residues. Trimming removed 4 bases from V and 2 bases from J, with 14 bases in between. Germline values: CDR1 MDHEN, CDR2 SYDVKM. The CDR3 sequence is CASSSGTTVNTEAFF. The CDR3 region has the DNA TGTGCCAGCAGTTCCGGGACAACAGTCAACACTGAAGCTTTCTTT.

This clonotype has a count of ten or more. This chain links TRBV12-3 or TRBV12-4 with TRBJ1-6; no reliable D call. CDR3 length: 16 amino acids. V was pared by 5 bases and J by 10 bases, with 21 bases between. The CDR3 protein is CASSRGRRAGASPLHF. The CDR3 DNA sequence: TGTGCCAGCAGTCGGGGAAGGCGAGCAGGCGCATCACCCCTCCACTTT.

Ten or more counts support this clonotype. The gene calls are TRBV10-2 and TRBJ2-6; weak D call: TRBD1 (6 bases). Germline loops: CDR1 WSHSY, CDR2 SAAADI. This CDR3 spans 17 amino acids. Trimming took 0 bases from V and 2 from J, leaving 11 bases between them. The CDR3 region is CASSESHRVAGANVLTF. The DNA of the CDR3 is TGCGCCAGCAGTGAGTCCCACAGGGTGGCTGGGGCCAACGTCCTGACTTTC.

This clonotype was detected ten times or more. V usage is TRBV6-1 and J usage is TRBJ2-2; D unclear. The CDR3 covers 12 residues. Between the trimmed V and J ends, which lost 6 bases and 6 bases, there was a span of 8 bases. Per the germline V gene, CDR1 is MNHNS and CDR2 is SASEGT. CDR3 amino acids: CASRTSAGELFF. The CDR3 DNA follows: TGTGCCAGCAGGACCTCGGCCGGGGAGCTGTTTTTT.

The sample holds many counts of this clonotype. The rearrangement joins TRBV12-3 or TRBV12-4 to TRBJ2-3, with 11 bases aligning to TRBD2. V trimming: 2 bases; J trimming: 2 bases; junction bases outside the gene matches: 6. CDR3 length: 17 amino acids. Written as DNA, the CDR3 is TGTGCCAGCAGTTTAATGCTAGCGGGAGGACCCACAGATACGCAGTATTTT. Translating gives CASSLMLAGGPTDTQYF.